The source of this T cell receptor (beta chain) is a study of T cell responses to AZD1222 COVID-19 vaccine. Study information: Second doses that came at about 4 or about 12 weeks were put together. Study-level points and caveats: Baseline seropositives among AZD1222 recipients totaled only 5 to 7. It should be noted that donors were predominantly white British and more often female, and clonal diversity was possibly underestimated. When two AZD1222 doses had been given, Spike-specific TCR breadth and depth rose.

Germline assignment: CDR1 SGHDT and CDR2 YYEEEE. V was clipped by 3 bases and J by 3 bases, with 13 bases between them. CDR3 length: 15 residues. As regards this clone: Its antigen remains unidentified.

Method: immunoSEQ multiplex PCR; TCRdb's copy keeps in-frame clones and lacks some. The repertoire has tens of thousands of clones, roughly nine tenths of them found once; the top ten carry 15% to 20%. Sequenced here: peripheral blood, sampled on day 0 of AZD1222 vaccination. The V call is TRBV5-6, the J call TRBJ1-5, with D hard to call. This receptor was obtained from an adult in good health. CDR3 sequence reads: CASSWAGRINQPQHF. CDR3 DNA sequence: TGTGCCAGCAGCTGGGCCGGCAGGATCAATCAGCCCCAGCATTTT.